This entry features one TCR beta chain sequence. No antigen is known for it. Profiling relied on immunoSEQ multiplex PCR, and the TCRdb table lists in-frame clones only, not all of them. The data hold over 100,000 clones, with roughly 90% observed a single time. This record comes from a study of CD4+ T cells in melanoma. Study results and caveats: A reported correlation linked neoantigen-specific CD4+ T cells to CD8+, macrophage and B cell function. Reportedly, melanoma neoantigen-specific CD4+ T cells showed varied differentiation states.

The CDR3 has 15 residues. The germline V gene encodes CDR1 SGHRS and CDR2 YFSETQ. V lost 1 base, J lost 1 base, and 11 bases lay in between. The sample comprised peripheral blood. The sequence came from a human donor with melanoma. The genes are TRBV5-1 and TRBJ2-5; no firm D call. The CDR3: CASSLMGMGQETQYF. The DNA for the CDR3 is TGCGCCAGCAGCTTGATGGGTATGGGCCAAGAGACCCAGTACTTC.